Shown below are 26 T cell receptor beta chains from a single sample sequenced in a study of beta chain features in type 1 diabetes. The investigators reverse transcribed all of the isolated RNA, so they sequenced expressed TCRB transcripts. TCRdb's table, derived via immunoSEQ multiplex PCR, lists solely in-frame clones and lacks some. The data show more than 150,000 clones, around 10% seen once. Material: central memory CD4+ T cells from blood. The receptors shown here come from a man aged 18-30 years in good health.

This clone was seen more than once but under ten times. This sequence joins TRBV29-1 and TRBJ2-5; unclear D gene. This CDR3 has 12 amino acids. Trimming stripped 3 bases from V and 2 bases from J, with 7 bases between. Germline CDR1 SQVTM, CDR2 ANQGSEA. CDR3 in amino acids: CSVDQFQETQYF. Here the CDR3 DNA reads TGCAGCGTTGACCAGTTTCAAGAGACCCAGTACTTC.

This clone occurred a few times. The chain is built from TRBV11-2 and TRBJ2-2; 7 positions agree with TRBD2. This CDR3 spans 16 amino acids. Germline V CDR1 and CDR2: SGHAT, FQNNGV. J gave up 1 base and V 1 base, and 3 bases lay outside the gene matches. The DNA of the CDR3 is TGTGCCAGCAGCTTAGTTGGGACTATGAACACCGGGGAGCTGTTTTTT. This encodes CASSLVGTMNTGELFF.

In its sample, this clone was seen many times. The rearrangement links TRBV27 to TRBJ2-7; the match to TRBD2 covers 9 bases. The germline V gene encodes CDR1 MNHEY and CDR2 SMNVEV (reference sequence). V was clipped by 6 bases and J by 6 bases; unmatched bases: 6. The CDR3 is 13 amino acids. The CDR3 sequence: CASSIAGVPEQYF. CDR3 nucleotide sequence: TGTGCCAGCAGCATAGCGGGAGTCCCCGAGCAGTACTTC.

The chain links TRBV5-4 to TRBJ2-1, with D perhaps matching TRBD1 or TRBD2 (7 bases each). This CDR3 comprises 15 residues. V lost 4 bases and J lost 2, with 13 bases in between. Looked up from germline, CDR1 is SGHNT and CDR2 is YYREEE (reference sequence). The CDR3 reads CASSPGGGAYNEQFF. In DNA, the CDR3 is TGTGCCAGCAGCCCAGGGGGAGGGGCCTACAATGAGCAGTTCTTC. Full variable domain (remainder filled in from reference TRBV5-4 and TRBJ2-1): ETGVTQSPTHLIKTRGQQVTLRCSSQSGHNTVSWYQQALGQGPQFIFQYYREEENGRGNFPPRFSGLQFPNYSSELNVNALELDDSALYLCASSPGGGAYNEQFFGPGTRLTVL.

This chain joins TRBV5-4 and TRBJ1-2; 8 bases are shared with TRBD1. The CDR3 loop spans 14 amino acids. J gave up 0 bases and V 4 bases, and 2 bases lay outside the gene matches. Germline assignment: CDR1 SGHNT and CDR2 YYREEE (reference sequence). The CDR3 spells CASSRDRSNYGYTF. The CDR3 region has the DNA TGTGCCAGCAGCAGGGACAGGTCTAACTATGGCTACACCTTC.

This clone was recorded a few times. This chain connects TRBV9 to TRBJ2-1; 7 bases line up with TRBD1. The germline CDR1 and CDR2 sequences are SGDLS and YYNGEE. The V gene end was trimmed by 1 base and the J gene end by 8 bases; junction bases not matched to a gene: 9. This CDR3 has 15 residues. CDR3 loop: CASSVRQGFGDEQFF. CDR3 sequence (DNA): TGTGCCAGCAGCGTACGACAGGGATTTGGGGATGAGCAGTTCTTC.

The rearrangement joins TRBV15 to TRBJ2-2; tentative D call: TRBD2 (5 bases). Germline CDR1 reads LNHNV; CDR2 reads YYDKDF (reference sequence). The CDR3 is 14 residues long. Trimming shortened V by 3 bases and J by 6 bases, and 11 bases separated the two germline ends. This CDR3 reads CATSSPFSAGELFF. Written as DNA, the CDR3 is TGTGCCACCAGCAGCCCGTTTAGCGCCGGGGAGCTGTTTTTT.

A few counts support this clone. The rearrangement joins TRBV25-1 to TRBJ2-7; D is uncertain. Germline values: CDR1 MGHDK, CDR2 SYGVNS. This CDR3 spans 13 amino acids. V shed 4 bases and J shed 0 bases, with 7 bases lying between them. In DNA form, the CDR3 reads TGTGCCAGCAGTGTCCCAAGCTCCTACGAGCAGTACTTC. Translating it yields CASSVPSSYEQYF.

Only a few counts were recorded for this clone. This chain connects TRBV6-6 to TRBJ2-7, with D perhaps matching TRBD1 or TRBD2 (5 bases each). CDR1 and CDR2 from the germline V gene are MNHNY and SVGAGI (reference sequence). V lost 8 bases and J lost 4, with 15 bases in between. The CDR3 sequence is 13 residues long. The DNA for the CDR3 is TGTGCCAGCGGACAACGAGAGGGATACGAGCAGTACTTC. Amino acids: CASGQREGYEQYF.

Only a few counts were recorded for this clone. The V and J genes are TRBV29-1 and TRBJ2-1, with 10 bases identical to TRBD2. The CDR3 has 14 residues. CDR1 and CDR2 (germline): SQVTM, ANQGSEA. Unmatched junction bases numbered 13, after V lost 8 bases and J lost 9 bases. In nucleotides, the CDR3 is TGCAGCCTCCGGGGGGCTAGCGGGAGTATTGAGCAGTTCTTC. This translates into CSLRGASGSIEQFF.

This chain joins TRBV15 and TRBJ2-7, with 7 bases aligning to TRBD2. Germline V gene lookup returns CDR1 LNHNV and CDR2 YYDKDF (reference sequence). This CDR3 is 15 amino acids long. Trimming took 5 bases from V and 0 from J; bases not matched to a gene: 7. The CDR3 DNA reads TGTGCCACCAGCTTAGGGAGGGCCAGCTCCTACGAGCAGTACTTC. As protein: CATSLGRASSYEQYF.

The rearrangement uses TRBV28 and TRBJ2-7; D is undetermined. This CDR3 region has 13 residues. V gave up 7 bases and J gave up 0 bases, with 10 bases separating them. CDR1 and CDR2 (germline): MDHEN, SYDVKM. The CDR3 protein is CASIETYSYEQYF. As DNA, the CDR3 is TGTGCCAGCATAGAGACTTACTCCTACGAGCAGTACTTC. The full variable domain, rest sourced from reference TRBV28 and TRBJ2-7, is DVKVTQSSRYLVKRTGEKVFLECVQDMDHENMFWYRQDPGLGLRLIYFSYDVKMKEKGDIPEGYSVSREKKERFSLILESASTNQTSMYLCASIETYSYEQYFGPGTRLTVT.

This clone was seen more than once but under ten times. The V call is TRBV25-1, the J call TRBJ1-2, with D unclear. CDR3 length: 13 amino acids. Germline values: CDR1 MGHDK, CDR2 SYGVNS. Trimming removed 1 base at V and 6 bases at J, with 9 bases between. The CDR3 here is CASSEFDQNGYTF. CDR3 DNA sequence: TGTGCCAGCAGTGAATTCGACCAGAATGGCTACACCTTC.

The rearrangement links TRBV15 to TRBJ2-5; D gene uncertain. The CDR3 runs to 13 residues. V dropped 0 bases and J dropped 5 bases, with 7 bases sitting between them. CDR1 is LNHNV and CDR2 is YYDKDF in the germline V gene (reference sequence). In DNA form, the CDR3 reads TGTGCCACCAGCAGAGACCAACTCGAGACCCAGTACTTC. Amino acid sequence: CATSRDQLETQYF.

This clone was detected only a few times. V gene TRBV25-1 combines with J gene TRBJ1-2; 8 bases align to TRBD1. The V gene's germline CDR1 is MGHDK and CDR2 SYGVNS. J lost 5 bases, V lost 6 bases, and 5 bases had no gene match. The CDR3 loop spans 13 amino acids. Here the CDR3 DNA reads TGTGCCAGCAGATTCCAGGGGGCTTATGGCTACACCTTC. Encoded protein: CASRFQGAYGYTF.

This clone was picked up a small number of times. The chain recombines TRBV30 with TRBJ2-3; 10 bases match TRBD2. This CDR3 is built from 15 residues. J lost 2 bases, V lost 8 bases, and 10 bases had no gene match. Germline V gene sequence: CDR1 GTSNPN, CDR2 SVGIG (reference sequence). CDR3 coding DNA: TGTGCCGTAGCTAGCGGGGGAGTCTTCACAGATACGCAGTATTTT. Amino acid sequence: CAVASGGVFTDTQYF. Using reference TRBV30 and TRBJ2-3 for the parts outside the CDR3, the full variable domain is SQTIHQWPATLVQPVGSPLSLECTVEGTSNPNLYWYRQAAGRGLQLLFYSVGIGQISSEVPQNLSASRPQDRQFILSSKKLLLSDSGFYLCAVASGGVFTDTQYFGPGTRLTVL.

This clone occurred a few times. This chain joins TRBV28 and TRBJ2-7; possible D gene TRBD2, 6 bases. The CDR3 extends over 15 amino acids. Germline CDR1 and CDR2: MDHEN and SYDVKM. The ends were cut back, 5 bases at V and 4 bases at J, with 18 bases in the middle. CDR3 sequence: CASSPRGGVRYEQYF. The DNA for the CDR3 is TGTGCCAGCAGTCCCCGGGGAGGAGTTCGGTACGAGCAGTACTTC.

V usage is TRBV18 and J usage is TRBJ2-2; D remains ambiguous. This CDR3 comprises 14 residues. Germline loops: CDR1 KGHSH, CDR2 LQKENI. Deletions cut 2 bases from V and 2 bases from J, with 6 bases between. The CDR3 DNA follows: TGTGCCAGCTCACCAACCCTAAACACCGGGGAGCTGTTTTTT. Translation gives CASSPTLNTGELFF.

The chain recombines TRBV7-2 with TRBJ2-7; 7 nucleotides line up with TRBD1. The trim removed 6 bases at V and 0 bases at J, leaving 20 bases unmatched. The CDR3 loop spans 19 amino acids. Germline-derived CDR1 and CDR2 are SGHTA and FQGNSA. The CDR3 sequence: CASSSKGTGVGWLSYEQYF. In DNA form, the CDR3 reads TGTGCCAGCAGTTCTAAGGGAACAGGGGTCGGATGGCTCTCCTACGAGCAGTACTTC.

J is TRBJ2-7 and V is TRBV4-2; the match to TRBD2 covers 9 bases. Germline values: CDR1 LGHNA, CDR2 YNFKEQ. After removal of 0 bases from V and 2 bases from J, the junction contained 5 bases not matched to a gene. This CDR3 has 16 residues. CDR3 sequence: CASSQDGSGSTYEQYF. CDR3 sequence (DNA): TGTGCCAGCAGCCAAGATGGTAGCGGGAGTACCTACGAGCAGTACTTC.

This clone was observed many times. CDR3 sequence: CASSLVGREQYF. The CDR3 region has the DNA TGTGCCAGCAGCTTAGTAGGGCGCGAGCAGTACTTC. V and J are TRBV7-9 and TRBJ2-7; no firm D call. The CDR3 consists of 12 residues. The germline gives CDR1 SEHNR, CDR2 FQNEAQ (reference sequence). The germline V and J ends were trimmed by 1 base and 6 bases, with 7 bases remaining between them.

This chain joins TRBV7-2 and TRBJ2-3; a possible D gene is TRBD1 (5 bases). The CDR3 length is 15 residues. V lost 1 base to trimming and J lost 4 bases, with 12 bases between them. Germline loops: CDR1 SGHTA, CDR2 FQGNSA. CDR3 in DNA: TGTGCCAGCAGCTTAGTGTTGCAGGGATCAGATACGCAGTATTTT. Its protein is CASSLVLQGSDTQYF.

This clone has more than one count but fewer than ten. The V gene is TRBV29-1, the J gene TRBJ2-5; a possible D gene is TRBD2 (6 bases). This CDR3 comprises 16 residues. Trimming left V 4 bases short and J 5 bases short, with 23 bases between. The germline CDR1 and CDR2 sequences are SQVTM and ANQGSEA. CDR3 sequence reads: CSVAGFELARRETQYF. The CDR3 DNA reads TGCAGCGTTGCGGGATTCGAACTAGCACGACGGGAGACCCAGTACTTC.

This chain connects TRBV18 to TRBJ1-3, with D unclear. The CDR3 runs 16 residues. Trimming cost V 4 bases and J 0 bases, with 13 bases left between them. Germline V gene lookup returns CDR1 KGHSH and CDR2 LQKENI. The CDR3 coding sequence is TGTGCCAGCTCACTTCCCAGGACGGTCTCTGGAAACACCATATATTTT. It translates to CASSLPRTVSGNTIYF.

This clone was observed a handful of times. The genes are TRBV11-2 and TRBJ2-2, with 7 bases that match TRBD2. Germline trimming cut 5 bases from V and 9 bases from J; bases unmatched to any gene: 3. The germline CDR1 and CDR2 sequences are SGHAT and FQNNGV. CDR3 length equals 12 residues. The CDR3, as DNA: TGTGCCAGCAGCCCCGGGACTAGGGAGCTGTTTTTT. Translation: CASSPGTRELFF.

A few counts support this clone. V is TRBV6-1 and J is TRBJ2-3, with D hard to call. This CDR3 is built from 11 residues. V lost 8 bases and J lost 3, with 6 bases in between. Germline lookup yields CDR1 MNHNS and CDR2 SASEGT. CDR3 bases: TGTGCCAGCCGAAGTACAGATACGCAGTATTTT. This translates into CASRSTDTQYF.